The source of this TCR beta chain is a study of brain T cells in children with intractable seizures. As for this clone: Its target is unknown.

Libraries were prepared by immunoSEQ multiplex PCR; TCRdb keeps only in-frame clonotypes and omits some of them. The table shows 100,000 to 120,000 clones, with roughly 92% occurring only once. Study results and limitations: Only CDR3 sequence similarity suggested viral specificity, without known HCMV serostatus.

The CDR3 contains 22 residues. V gave up 0 bases and J gave up 0 bases, with 27 bases separating them. Germline values: CDR1 SGHTA, CDR2 FQGNSA. Sequencing was limited to surgery cases with top T cell transcript signatures in brain tissue. Patients received at least one anti-epileptic drug before surgery. This chain links TRBV7-2 with TRBJ2-4; D perhaps matches TRBD1 (5 bases). This clonotype was obtained from a boy younger than two with hemimegalencephaly and intractable seizures. The sample consisted of peripheral blood, taken at surgery. The CDR3 sequence: CASSLAPSLGDRVVLAKNIQYF. The DNA of the CDR3 is TGTGCCAGCAGCTTAGCCCCTAGTTTAGGGGATAGGGTGGTTCTAGCCAAAAACATTCAGTACTTC.